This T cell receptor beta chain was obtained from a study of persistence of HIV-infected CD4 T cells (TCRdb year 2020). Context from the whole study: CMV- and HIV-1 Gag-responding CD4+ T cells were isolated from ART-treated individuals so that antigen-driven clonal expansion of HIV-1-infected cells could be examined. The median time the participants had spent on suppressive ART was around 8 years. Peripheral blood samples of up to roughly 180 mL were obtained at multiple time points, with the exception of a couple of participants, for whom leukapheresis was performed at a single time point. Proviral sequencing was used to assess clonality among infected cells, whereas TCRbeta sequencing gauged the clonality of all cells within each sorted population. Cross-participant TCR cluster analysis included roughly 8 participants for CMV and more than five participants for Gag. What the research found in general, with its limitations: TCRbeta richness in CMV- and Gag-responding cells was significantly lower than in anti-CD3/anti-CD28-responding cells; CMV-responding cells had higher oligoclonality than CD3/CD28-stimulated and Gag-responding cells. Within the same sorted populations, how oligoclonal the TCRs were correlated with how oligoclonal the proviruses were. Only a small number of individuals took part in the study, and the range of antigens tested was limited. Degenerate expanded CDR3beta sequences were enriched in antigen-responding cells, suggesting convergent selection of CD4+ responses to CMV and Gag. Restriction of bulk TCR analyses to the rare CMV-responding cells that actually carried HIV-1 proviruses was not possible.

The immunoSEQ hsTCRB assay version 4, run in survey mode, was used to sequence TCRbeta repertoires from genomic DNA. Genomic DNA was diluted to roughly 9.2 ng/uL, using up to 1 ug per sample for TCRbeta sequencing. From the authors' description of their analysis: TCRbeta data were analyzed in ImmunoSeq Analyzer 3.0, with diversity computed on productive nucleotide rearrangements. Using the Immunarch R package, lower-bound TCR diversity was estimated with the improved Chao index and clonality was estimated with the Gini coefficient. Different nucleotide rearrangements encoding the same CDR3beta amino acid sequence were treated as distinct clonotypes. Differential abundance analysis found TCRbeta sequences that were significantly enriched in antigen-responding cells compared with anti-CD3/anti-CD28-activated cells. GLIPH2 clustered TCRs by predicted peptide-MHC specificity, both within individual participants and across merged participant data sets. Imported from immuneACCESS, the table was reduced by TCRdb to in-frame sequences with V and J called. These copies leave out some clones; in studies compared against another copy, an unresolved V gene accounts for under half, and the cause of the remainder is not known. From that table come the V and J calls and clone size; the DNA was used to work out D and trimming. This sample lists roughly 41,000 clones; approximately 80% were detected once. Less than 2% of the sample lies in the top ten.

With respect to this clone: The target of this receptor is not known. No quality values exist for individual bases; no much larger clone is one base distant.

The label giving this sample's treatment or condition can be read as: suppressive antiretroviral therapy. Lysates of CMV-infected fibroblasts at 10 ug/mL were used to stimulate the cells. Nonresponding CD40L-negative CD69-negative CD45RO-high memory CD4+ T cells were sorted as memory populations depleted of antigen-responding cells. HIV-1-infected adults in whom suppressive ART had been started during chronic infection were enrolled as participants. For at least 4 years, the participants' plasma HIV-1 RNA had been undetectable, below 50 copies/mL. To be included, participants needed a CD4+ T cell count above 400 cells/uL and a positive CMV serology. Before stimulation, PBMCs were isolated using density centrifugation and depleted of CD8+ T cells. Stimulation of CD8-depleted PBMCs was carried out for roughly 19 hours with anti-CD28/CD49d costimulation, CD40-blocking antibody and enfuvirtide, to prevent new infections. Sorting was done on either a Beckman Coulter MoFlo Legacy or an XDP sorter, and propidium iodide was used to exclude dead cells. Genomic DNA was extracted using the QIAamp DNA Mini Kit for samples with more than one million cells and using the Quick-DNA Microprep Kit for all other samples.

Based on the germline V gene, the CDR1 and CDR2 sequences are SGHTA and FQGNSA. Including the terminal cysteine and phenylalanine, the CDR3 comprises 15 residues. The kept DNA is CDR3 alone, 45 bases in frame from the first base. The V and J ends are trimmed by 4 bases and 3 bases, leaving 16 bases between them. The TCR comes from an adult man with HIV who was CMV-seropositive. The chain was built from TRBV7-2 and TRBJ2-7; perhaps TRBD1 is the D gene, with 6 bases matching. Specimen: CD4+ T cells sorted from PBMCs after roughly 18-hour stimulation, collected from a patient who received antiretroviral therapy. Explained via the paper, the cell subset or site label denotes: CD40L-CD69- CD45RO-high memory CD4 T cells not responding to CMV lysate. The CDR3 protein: CASSSPGQISYEQYF. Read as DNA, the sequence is TGTGCCAGCAGCTCCCCGGGACAAATTAGCTACGAGCAGTACTTC.